The 2 T cell receptor beta chains listed next were all sequenced from one sample in a study of blood T cells in healthy people across ages. It was with a sample-barcoded 5' primer and a J-beta primer mix that a second PCR of roughly 7 to 11 cycles was run. TCRdb re-analysed the 5' RACE reads in MiXCR, keeping a single row per CDR3 protein. The table lists over 1,500,000 distinct CDR3 sequences, approximately 50% of them singletons, with more than 2% in the top ten. The sample consisted of blood. Receptor source: a woman in her thirties or forties in good health.

The chain combines TRBV21-1 with TRBJ1-2. TRBV21-1 is noted as a pseudogene. CDR3 length: 14 residues. CDR3 bases: TGTGCCAGCAGCAAAGCGGGGGAACTCTGGGGCTACACCTTC. It specifies CASSKAGELWGYTF.

The chain is built from TRBV5-1 and TRBJ1-1, with D perhaps matching TRBD1 (5 bases). Between the trimmed V and J ends, which lost 2 bases and 5 bases, there was a span of 13 bases. The CDR3 sequence is 14 residues long. CDR1 SGHRS and CDR2 YFSETQ come from the germline V gene. The CDR3 sequence: CASSFWDGSTEAFF. The CDR3 DNA follows: TGCGCCAGCAGCTTCTGGGACGGGAGTACTGAAGCTTTCTTT. The variable domain in full, with the rest retrieved from reference TRBV5-1 and TRBJ1-1, is KAGVTQTPRYLIKTRGQQVTLSCSPISGHRSVSWYQQTPGQGLQFLFEYFSETQRNKGNFPGRFSGRQFSNSRSEMNVSTLELGDSALYLCASSFWDGSTEAFFGQGTRLTVV.